These 2 T cell receptor beta chains were sequenced from one sample in a study of cytomegalovirus exposure and HLA in healthy donors. Primers for the PCR totalled 60 Vbeta and 13 Jbeta. The assay was immunoSEQ multiplex PCR, and TCRdb's table has in-frame clones only and misses some. This sample has over 150,000 clones; about 68% occur once, and the top ten carry around 2.3%. The specimen sequenced was PBMCs. These receptors originate from a man between 25 and 39 years old in good health and CMV-seronegative.

The chain is built from TRBV11-2 and TRBJ1-4; D remains ambiguous. The CDR3 totals 13 residues. The V gene's germline CDR1 is SGHAT and CDR2 FQNNGV. Trimming removed 3 bases from V and 8 bases from J, with 10 bases in between. The CDR3 nucleotides are TGTGCCAGCAGCTTGTCGGACTTAGAAAAACTGTTTTTT. This translates into CASSLSDLEKLFF.

This chain connects TRBV7-9 to TRBJ1-4; a possible D gene is TRBD1 (5 bases). The germline V and J ends were trimmed by 3 bases and 8 bases, with 13 bases remaining between them. The CDR3 has 14 amino acids. Germline V lookup: CDR1 SEHNR, CDR2 FQNEAQ (reference sequence). DNA of the CDR3: TGTGCCAGCAGCTTCGACGGGGGAGGGGAAAAACTGTTTTTT. This gives the protein CASSFDGGGEKLFF.